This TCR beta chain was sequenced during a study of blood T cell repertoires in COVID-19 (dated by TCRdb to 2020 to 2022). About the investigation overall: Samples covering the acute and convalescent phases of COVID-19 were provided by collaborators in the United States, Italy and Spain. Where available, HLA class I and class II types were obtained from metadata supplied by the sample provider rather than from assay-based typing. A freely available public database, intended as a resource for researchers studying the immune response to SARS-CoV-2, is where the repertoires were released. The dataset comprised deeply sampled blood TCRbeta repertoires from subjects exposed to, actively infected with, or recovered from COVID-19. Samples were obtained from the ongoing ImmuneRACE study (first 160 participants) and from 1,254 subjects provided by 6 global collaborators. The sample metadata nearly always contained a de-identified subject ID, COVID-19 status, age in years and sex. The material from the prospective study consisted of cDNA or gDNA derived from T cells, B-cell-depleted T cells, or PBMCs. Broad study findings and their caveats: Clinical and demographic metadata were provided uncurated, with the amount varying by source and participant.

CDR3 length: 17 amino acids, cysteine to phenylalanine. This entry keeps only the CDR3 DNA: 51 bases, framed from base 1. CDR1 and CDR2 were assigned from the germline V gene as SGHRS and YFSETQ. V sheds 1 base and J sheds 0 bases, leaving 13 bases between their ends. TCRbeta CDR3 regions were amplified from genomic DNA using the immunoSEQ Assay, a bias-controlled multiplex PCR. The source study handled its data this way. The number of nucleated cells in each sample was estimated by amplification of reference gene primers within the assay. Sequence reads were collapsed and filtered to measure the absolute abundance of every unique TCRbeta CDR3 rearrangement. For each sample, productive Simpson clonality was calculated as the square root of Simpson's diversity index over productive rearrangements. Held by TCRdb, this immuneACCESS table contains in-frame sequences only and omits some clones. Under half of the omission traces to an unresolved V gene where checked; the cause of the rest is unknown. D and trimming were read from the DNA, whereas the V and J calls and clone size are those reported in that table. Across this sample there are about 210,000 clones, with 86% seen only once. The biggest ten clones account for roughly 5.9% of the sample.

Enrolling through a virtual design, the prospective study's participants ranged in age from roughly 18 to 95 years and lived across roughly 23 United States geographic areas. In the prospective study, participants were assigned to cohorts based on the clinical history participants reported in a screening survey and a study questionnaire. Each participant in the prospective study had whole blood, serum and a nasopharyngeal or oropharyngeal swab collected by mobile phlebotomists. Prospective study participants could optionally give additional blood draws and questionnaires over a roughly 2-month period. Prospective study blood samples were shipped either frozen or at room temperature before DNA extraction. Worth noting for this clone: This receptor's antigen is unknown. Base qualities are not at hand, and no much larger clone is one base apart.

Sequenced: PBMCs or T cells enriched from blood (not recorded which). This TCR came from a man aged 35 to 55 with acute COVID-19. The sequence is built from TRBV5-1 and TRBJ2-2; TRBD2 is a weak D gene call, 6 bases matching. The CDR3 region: CASSLLGGPPNTGELFF. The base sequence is TGCGCCAGCAGCTTGCTGGGGGGACCCCCGAACACCGGGGAGCTGTTTTTT.